The 31 T cell receptor beta chains below were found in one sample sequenced in a study of tumor-infiltrating lymphocytes in primary liver carcinoma. A primer in the constant region served to generate TCR beta cDNA from roughly 550 ng of total RNA. For TCR beta, libraries were produced by three nested multiplex PCR rounds using slightly modified ARM-PCR. The two initial PCR rounds, around 11 cycles each, used TRBV1-TRBV30 forward and C-beta reverse primers. TCRdb fed the multiplex PCR reads into MiXCR, producing one record per CDR3 protein. The sample has roughly 120,000 distinct CDR3 sequences; 55% to 75% are singletons. The roughly 19-32 mg bulk tissue piece was not sorted before simultaneous RNA and DNA extraction. The specimen was liver tumor tissue from sampling region 3. As for subset: tumor region T3, left-lateral pole. The receptors here all came from a woman aged 55 to 70 with primary liver carcinoma and hepatitis B virus infection.

Remarks on this clonotype: A much larger clone is a single base away; this may be a read error. The chain is built from TRBV7-3 and TRBJ2-1, with D hard to call. The germline CDR1 and CDR2 sequences are SGHTA and FQGTGA. The CDR3 spans 13 residues. This chain's CDR3 is CTSSLTKRDEQFF. The DNA for the CDR3 is TGTACCAGCAGCTTAACAAAGCGCGATGAGCAGTTCTTC.

With regard to this clonotype: One end of the junction does not line up with germline, which may come from a read error. The chain couples TRBV28 to TRBJ2-7, with TRBD2 identical over 11 bases. This CDR3 has 14 amino acids. Germline CDR1 MDHEN, CDR2 SYDVKM. CDR3 nucleotides: TGTGCCAGCAGTTTAGCTAGCGGGAGGTACGAGCACTACTTC. Its protein product is CASSLASGRYEHYF.

This clonotype was observed once. At one end the junction does not follow the germline gene, possibly because of a read error. J is TRBJ2-1 and V is TRBV6-5; TRBD2 agrees at 8 bases. Per the germline V gene, CDR1 is MNHEY and CDR2 is SVGAGI. The CDR3 contains 13 residues. The CDR3 region has the DNA TGTGCCAGTTCGGGACTAGTAGGCAATGAGCAGTCCTTC. It is translated as CASSGLVGNEQSF.

On this clonotype itself: Without the conserved terminal phenylalanine or tryptophan, this CDR3 likely stems from a read error. This chain joins TRBV4-1 and TRBJ2-1, with D perhaps matching TRBD1 or TRBD2 (5 bases each). V was pared by 3 bases and J by 8 bases, with 14 bases between. The CDR3 covers 14 residues. Germline loops: CDR1 MGHRA, CDR2 YSYEKL. CDR3 residues: CASSQRGSGYEQFY. The DNA for the CDR3 is TGCGCCAGCAGCCAGAGGGGATCGGGGTATGAGCAGTTCTAC.

A remark on this clonotype: This clone may be a read error of a much larger clone one base away. V is TRBV6-1 and J is TRBJ1-5; D not resolved. V lost 11 bases and J 6 bases, leaving 17 bases between the germline ends. CDR3 length: 13 residues. Looked up from germline, CDR1 is MNHNS and CDR2 is SASEGT. CDR3 region: CAGNGQAAQPQHF. Here the CDR3 DNA reads TGTGCCGGCAACGGGCAGGCTGCTCAGCCCCAGCATTTT.

V is TRBV6-6 and J is TRBJ2-1; the D gene is possibly TRBD2 (5 bases). The CDR3 has 13 residues. Trimming pared 7 bases from V and 6 bases from J, leaving 13 bases between. The germline gives CDR1 MNHNY, CDR2 SVGAGI (reference sequence). CDR3 sequence (DNA): TGTGCCAGCACCAGACAAGGGAGCAATGAGCAGTTCTTC. This encodes CASTRQGSNEQFF.

This clonotype was counted once. Given a much more abundant clone one base away, this may be a read error. The rearrangement uses TRBV6-1 and TRBJ2-3, with 8 bases fitting TRBD2. Germline trimming cut 3 bases from V and 8 bases from J; bases unmatched to any gene: 7. Germline CDR1 and CDR2: MNHNS and SASEGT. This CDR3 region has 14 residues. DNA of the CDR3: TGTGCCAGCAGTGAGGGTCGGGGGGGGGGTACGCAGTATTTT. Translated, it gives CASSEGRGGGTQYF.

In this sample, this clonotype turned up once. Given a much more abundant clone one base away, this may be a read error. The chain uses TRBV30 and TRBJ2-1; the D is unclear. The germline gives CDR1 GTSNPN, CDR2 SVGIG (reference sequence). CDR3 length: 14 amino acids. V lost 6 bases to trimming and J lost 1 base, with 13 bases between them. The CDR3 bases are TGTGCCTGTCTGATTAGAGTATCCTACAATGAGCAGTTCTTC. Translated, it gives CACLIRVSYNEQFF. Together with reference TRBV30 and TRBJ2-1, the CDR3 gives the full variable domain: SQTIHQWPATLVQPVGSPLSLECTVEGTSNPNLYWYRQAAGRGLQLLFYSVGIGQISSEVPQNLSASRPQDRQFILSSKKLLLSDSGFYLCACLIRVSYNEQFFGPGTRLTVL.

With regard to this clonotype: The missing conserved phenylalanine or tryptophan at the end of this CDR3 makes a read error likely. This chain links TRBV29-1 with TRBJ2-7; the D gene is possibly TRBD1 (6 bases). CDR1 and CDR2 (germline): SQVTM, ANQGSEA. This CDR3 has 13 amino acids. The CDR3 sequence is CSVTGQEFYQQYL. In DNA, the CDR3 is TGCAGCGTAACGGGACAAGAATTCTACCAGCAGTACTTA.

Regarding this clonotype: Since the CDR3 does not end with the conserved phenylalanine or tryptophan, this likely comes from a read error. The CDR3 coding sequence is TGCAGCGTTACCACTAGCTCCTACAATGAGCAGTTCTTG. The encoded protein is CSVTTSSYNEQFL. V is TRBV29-1 and J is TRBJ2-1; possibly TRBD2 for D (5 bases). The CDR3 has 13 amino acids. In germline, CDR1 is SQVTM, CDR2 ANQGSEA. Between the trimmed V and J ends, which lost 5 bases and 0 bases, there was a span of 8 bases.

With regard to this clonotype: A much larger clone lies a single base off, so this may be a read error. V is TRBV29-1 and J is TRBJ2-2; TRBD2 is a possible D gene (6 bases). The V gene's germline CDR1 is SQVTM and CDR2 ANQGSEA. This CDR3 contains 12 residues. As DNA, the CDR3 is TGCAGCGTTGGGTGGGCCGGCGGGGAGCAGTTTTTT. Protein sequence: CSVGWAGGEQFF.

This sequence joins TRBV28 and TRBJ1-3; D uncertain. Deletions cut 3 bases from V and 0 bases from J, with 15 bases between. In germline, CDR1 is MDHEN, CDR2 SYDVKM. CDR3 length: 17 amino acids. The chain's CDR3 is CASSFAENLSSGNTIYF. The CDR3 DNA reads TGTGCCAGCAGTTTCGCAGAAAACTTATCCTCTGGAAACACCATATATTTT. Filled out from reference TRBV28 and TRBJ1-3, the complete variable domain reads DVKVTQSSRYLVKRTGEKVFLECVQDMDHENMFWYRQDPGLGLRLIYFSYDVKMKEKGDIPEGYSVSREKKERFSLILESASTNQTSMYLCASSFAENLSSGNTIYFGEGSWLTVV.

Concerning this clonotype: This sequence may be a read error, since a much larger clone differs from it by one base. The J gene is TRBJ1-2, the V gene TRBV30; D unclear. The CDR3 loop spans 13 amino acids. Germline V gene sequence: CDR1 GTSNPN, CDR2 SVGIG (reference sequence). Written as DNA, the CDR3 is TGTGCCTGGAGTGTACGAAGTAACTATGGCTACATCTTC. Its translation is CAWSVRSNYGYIF.

This clonotype was seen many times. The chain has TRBV6-1 and TRBJ2-5, with 9 bases fitting TRBD2. The V gene's germline CDR1 is MNHNS and CDR2 SASEGT. V lost 8 bases, J lost 4 bases, and 14 bases stayed unmatched. CDR3 length: 16 amino acids. The CDR3 loop is CASQGLGGAGGETQYF. DNA for the CDR3: TGTGCCAGCCAAGGGCTAGGGGGAGCGGGGGGAGAGACCCAGTACTTC.

This clonotype was observed a handful of times. A junction boundary mismatches the germline segment, possibly from a read error. The rearrangement links TRBV5-4 to TRBJ2-7, with 7 nucleotides matching TRBD1. This CDR3 is 15 amino acids long. From germline, CDR1 is SGHNT and CDR2 YYREEE (reference sequence). CDR3 protein: CASSLGQGLGYEQHF. The CDR3 region has the DNA TGTGCCAGCAGCTTGGGACAGGGTTTAGGCTACGAACAGCACTTC.

This clonotype has ten or more counts. The chain carries TRBV5-1 and TRBJ2-7; 14 nucleotides match TRBD2. The V and J ends lost 4 bases and 6 bases, in that order; junction bases with no gene match: 6. The CDR3 extends over 15 amino acids. Germline V gives CDR1 SGHRS, CDR2 YFSETQ. CDR3 loop: CASSVGLAGGLEQYF. The DNA of the CDR3 is TGCGCCAGCAGCGTCGGACTAGCGGGAGGACTCGAGCAGTACTTC.

This clonotype was found many times. This chain links TRBV10-2 with TRBJ2-1; D could derive from TRBD1 or TRBD2 (5 bases each). Trimming shortened V by 2 bases and J by 6 bases, and 14 bases separated the two germline ends. Germline V CDR1 and CDR2: WSHSY, SAAADI. CDR3 size: 15 residues. CDR3 in DNA: TGCGCCAGCAGTGAGCCAGTCTTTGGGACCAATGAGCAGTTCTTC. Its protein is CASSEPVFGTNEQFF.

Worth noting for this clonotype: One end of the junction varies from germline; a read error may be responsible. The chain carries TRBV10-3 and TRBJ1-5; TRBD1 matches at 7 bases. Germline CDR1 reads ENHRY; CDR2 reads SYGVKD. The CDR3 has 13 residues. CDR3 residues: CAVRGQENQPQHF. The CDR3 region has the DNA TGTGCCGTTAGGGGGCAGGAGAATCAGCCCCAACATTTT.

This clonotype showed up many times. The V gene is TRBV14, the J gene TRBJ1-5, with D tentatively TRBD1 (6 bases). Trimming removed 4 bases at V and 4 bases at J, with 29 bases between. Germline loops: CDR1 SGHDN, CDR2 FVKESK. The CDR3 is 20 amino acids. The CDR3 DNA reads TGTGCCAGCAGCCGCTACCCCCGAGGACAGAGGAGTATGGGAAATCAGCCCCAGCATTTT. This sequence encodes CASSRYPRGQRSMGNQPQHF.

There are many counts of this clonotype. The CDR3, as DNA: TGCAGCGTTCAGGAAAACACCGGGGAGCTGTTTTTT. This gives the protein CSVQENTGELFF. The rearrangement links TRBV29-1 to TRBJ2-2; D uncertain. The V end was cut by 5 bases, the J end by 2 bases, with 6 bases between. Germline CDR1 and CDR2: SQVTM and ANQGSEA. The CDR3 sequence is 12 residues long.

This chain links TRBV28 with TRBJ2-2; tentatively, D is TRBD1 (6 bases). Per germline, CDR1 MDHEN and CDR2 SYDVKM. The V end was cut by 7 bases, the J end by 5 bases, with 14 bases between. The CDR3 runs to 14 residues. CDR3 region: CASTSQGATGELFF. The CDR3 region has the DNA TGTGCCAGCACCTCACAGGGAGCTACCGGGGAGCTGTTTTTT.

About this clonotype: A much larger clone sits a single nucleotide away, making a read error possible. The chain has TRBV28 and TRBJ1-2; TRBD1 might be the D (5 bases). V was trimmed by 10 bases and J by 10 bases, leaving 22 bases between them. The CDR3 length is 13 residues. Germline assignment: CDR1 MDHEN and CDR2 SYDVKM. The CDR3 loop is CATIPGLRLIYTF. CDR3 nucleotide sequence: TGTGCCACCATACCGGGACTGAGGCTCATCTACACCTTC.

Concerning this clonotype: Compared with germline, one end of the junction differs, possibly owing to a read error. The CDR3 loop is CASTLDRTGGLFF. The CDR3 coding sequence is TGTGCCAGCACCTTAGATAGGACTGGCGGGCTGTTTTTT. The chain combines TRBV11-2 with TRBJ2-2, with D possibly TRBD2 on 5 matching bases. Germline CDR1 and CDR2: SGHAT and FQNNGV. The CDR3 totals 13 residues.

This clonotype has a count of ten or more. The V and J genes are TRBV6-1 and TRBJ1-5, with D tentatively TRBD1 (6 bases). Trimming cost V 4 bases and J 3 bases, with 7 bases left between them. The CDR3 contains 13 residues. Germline V gene lookup returns CDR1 MNHNS and CDR2 SASEGT. The DNA of the CDR3 is TGTGCCAGCAGTGGGACAGTCAATCAGCCCCAGCATTTT. It codes for CASSGTVNQPQHF.

Of note for this clonotype: This sequence may be a read error, since a much larger clone differs from it by one base. The chain is built from TRBV7-8 and TRBJ2-1; a weak D match, TRBD2 (5 bases). Judging by the DNA end, TRBJ2-7 fits better; the J call may be wrong. This CDR3 comprises 14 residues. In germline, CDR1 is SGHVS, CDR2 FQNEAQ. CDR3 DNA sequence: TGTGCCAGCAGCTTACAACCTGAGGGAAGGCAGCAGTACTTC. Translated: CASSLQPEGRQQYF.

In this sample, this clonotype turned up a few times. V and J are TRBV21-1 and TRBJ2-7; the table calls TRBD1, which could not be checked here. TRBV21-1 is a pseudogene segment. The CDR3 runs to 17 residues. CDR3 nucleotides: TGTGCCAGCAGCAAAGGGACAGGGGATCGCCCCGGGATGGAGCAGTACTTC. The encoded protein is CASSKGTGDRPGMEQYF.

This clonotype was seen just once. An end of the junction does not agree with germline; a read error may underlie this. The genes are TRBV11-2 and TRBJ1-3, with D possibly TRBD1 on 5 matching bases. Per the germline V gene, CDR1 is SGHAT and CDR2 is FQNNGV. The CDR3 has 13 amino acids. DNA for the CDR3: TGCGACAGCAGCTTCGATATAGGGGACACCATATATTTT. This translates into CDSSFDIGDTIYF. Full variable domain (outside the CDR3, taken from reference TRBV11-2 and TRBJ1-3): EAGVAQSPRYKIIEKRQSVAFWCNPISGHATLYWYQQILGQGPKLLIQFQNNGVVDDSQLPKDRFSAERLKGVDSTLKIQPAKLEDSAVYLCDSSFDIGDTIYFGEGSWLTVV.

Notes on this clonotype: This may arise from a read error, as a much more abundant clone is one base away. This rearrangement joins TRBV10-1 to TRBJ2-3; weak D call: TRBD2 (6 bases). Germline CDR1 is WNHNN and CDR2 is SYGVQD (reference sequence). The CDR3 runs 15 residues. Trimming removed 4 bases at V and 3 bases at J, with 14 bases between. CDR3 nucleotides: TGCGCCAGCAGTGGTTCCGGGAGTATGACAGATACGCAGTATTTT. Protein product: CASSGSGSMTDTQYF.

This clonotype was recorded only once. The junction does not match germline at one end; this may be a read error. The chain carries TRBV29-1 and TRBJ2-5; D remains unclear. The CDR3 totals 15 residues. Germline V gene data show CDR1 as SQVTM and CDR2 as ANQGSEA. CDR3 protein: CSVDPGFEFAETQCF. In DNA, the CDR3 is TGCAGCGTCGATCCCGGGTTTGAGTTCGCGGAGACCCAGTGCTTC.

This clonotype was picked up one time. The chain is built from TRBV30 and TRBJ2-3; D is undetermined. Deletions cut 0 bases from V and 1 base from J, with 17 bases between. The length of the CDR3 is 17 residues. The germline CDR1 and CDR2 sequences are GTSNPN and SVGIG (reference sequence). DNA of the CDR3: TGTGCCTGGAGTGTCCCCGGCCGGCAGTATCGCACAGATACGCAGTATTTT. This translates into CAWSVPGRQYRTDTQYF.

J is TRBJ2-1 and V is TRBV25-1, with D tentatively TRBD1 or TRBD2 (5 bases each). The V and J ends lost 3 bases and 8 bases respectively, with 14 bases between them. Germline V CDR1 and CDR2: MGHDK, SYGVNS. This CDR3 is 14 amino acids long. For the CDR3, the DNA is TGTGCCAGCAGTGAGCCGGGACCTGACGATGAGCAGTTCTTC. This gives the protein CASSEPGPDDEQFF.